The next 17 T cell receptor beta chains were all read from a single sample in a study of response to subunit inactivated influenza vaccine. TCRdb ran MiXCR on the RT-PCR reads and lists one entry per CDR3 protein. Of around 600,000 distinct CDR3 sequences detected, about 10% appear once; the ten largest clones hold roughly 9.6%. These data also formed part of another study, on T cells expressing NK-cell markers. According to that study: TCR beta cDNA was made by 5'RACE template switching with UMIs.

The sequences come from PBMCs from blood, collected on the day of vaccination. Every receptor here comes from a man over 45 who received an inactivated influenza vaccine.

This chain joins TRBV28 and TRBJ2-1; 14 bases fit TRBD2. V lost 2 bases and J lost 13; bases outside the gene matches: 7. The germline CDR1 and CDR2 sequences are MDHEN and SYDVKM. This CDR3 is 15 amino acids long. The CDR3 DNA is TGTGCCAGCAGTTTAGGAGGGGGACTAGCGGGAGTTCAGTTCTTC. Translating it yields CASSLGGGLAGVQFF.

As DNA, the CDR3 is TGCGCCAGCAGCTTGTCCGGGACAGGGCGAAACATTCAGTACTTC. Amino acids: CASSLSGTGRNIQYF. J is TRBJ2-4 and V is TRBV5-1; 9 bases line up with TRBD1. V shed 1 base, J shed 6 bases, and the junction held 5 bases outside the gene matches. The CDR3 contains 15 residues. The germline CDR1 and CDR2 sequences are SGHRS and YFSETQ.

The chain couples TRBV25-1 to TRBJ2-7; D may be TRBD2 (6 bases). Germline lookup yields CDR1 MGHDK and CDR2 SYGVNS. The CDR3 extends over 15 amino acids. The V end lost 9 bases, the J end lost 2 bases, and 20 bases lay between the germline ends. The CDR3 DNA reads as TGTGCCAGTCTTCGTGGAGGGGATCCCACCTACGAGCAGTACTTC. The encoded protein is CASLRGGDPTYEQYF.

This clonotype turned up a few times. The chain links TRBV20-1 to TRBJ2-1; 7 bases align to TRBD1. The V gene's germline CDR1 is DFQATT and CDR2 SNEGSKA (reference sequence). J gave up 3 bases and V 3 bases, and 8 bases lay outside the gene matches. This CDR3 has 15 residues. DNA of the CDR3: TGCAGTGCTAGCTTGGGACAGCAACTCTACAATGAGCAGTTCTTC. It specifies CSASLGQQLYNEQFF.

This chain joins TRBV9 and TRBJ2-5; 7 bases map to TRBD1. The V gene's germline CDR1 is SGDLS and CDR2 YYNGEE. The CDR3 covers 17 residues. Trimming took 2 bases from V and 1 from J; bases not matched to a gene: 11. The CDR3, as DNA: TGTGCCAGCAGCGTCCAACCTTTGGGACAGTTCCAAGAGACCCAGTACTTC. It codes for CASSVQPLGQFQETQYF.

The chain has TRBV30 and TRBJ2-3; 10 positions agree with TRBD2. Per germline, CDR1 GTSNPN and CDR2 SVGIG (reference sequence). With V trimmed by 1 base and J by 0 bases, 1 base remained unmatched. The CDR3 covers 15 residues. The CDR3: CAWSALAGSTDTQYF. CDR3 nucleotides: TGTGCCTGGAGTGCACTAGCGGGGAGCACAGATACGCAGTATTTT.

This chain uses TRBV7-2 with TRBJ2-1; unclear D gene. This CDR3 has 13 amino acids. Trimming shortened V by 0 bases and J by 8 bases, and 8 bases separated the two germline ends. CDR1 is SGHTA, CDR2 FQGNSA, per germline. The CDR3, as DNA: TGTGCCAGCAGCTTAGCCGTCGTATATGAGCAGTTCTTC. Protein sequence: CASSLAVVYEQFF.

The chain uses TRBV20-1 and TRBJ2-7, with D maybe TRBD2 (5 bases). The CDR3 loop spans 13 amino acids. V dropped 6 bases and J dropped 3 bases, with 15 bases sitting between them. Germline lookup yields CDR1 DFQATT and CDR2 SNEGSKA (reference sequence). CDR3 DNA: TGCAGTGCCCGTACGGGGTCAGACTACGAGCAGTACTTC. Residues: CSARTGSDYEQYF.

The sample holds a few counts of this clonotype. The chain is built from TRBV11-2 and TRBJ2-7, with D perhaps given as TRBD1 or TRBD2 (5 bases each). V was trimmed by 3 bases and J by 3 bases, leaving 12 bases between them. The V gene's germline CDR1 is SGHAT and CDR2 FQNNGV. CDR3 length equals 14 residues. In DNA form, the CDR3 reads TGTGCCAGCAGCTTCGAGGGCAGGGTCTACGAGCAGTACTTC. As protein: CASSFEGRVYEQYF.

This clonotype showed up just a few times. The CDR3 loop reads CASSPHVGTGNEQYF. As DNA, the CDR3 is TGTGCCAGCAGCCCACATGTAGGGACAGGGAACGAGCAGTACTTC. The chain employs TRBV7-8 and TRBJ2-7; 9 nucleotides line up with TRBD1. V trimming: 5 bases; J trimming: 5 bases; junction bases outside the gene matches: 10. The CDR3 sequence is 15 residues long. CDR1 and CDR2 from the germline V gene are SGHVS and FQNEAQ.

This clonotype has a handful of counts. The chain combines TRBV20-1 with TRBJ2-5; 7 bases are a match to TRBD1. After removal of 3 bases from V and 0 bases from J, the junction contained 7 bases not matched to a gene. This CDR3 comprises 15 residues. Per germline, CDR1 DFQATT and CDR2 SNEGSKA (reference sequence). The CDR3 coding sequence is TGCAGTGCTAGCAGCCAGGGGGATTACCAAGAGACCCAGTACTTC. Translating it yields CSASSQGDYQETQYF.

This clonotype was counted a few times. This sequence joins TRBV29-1 and TRBJ1-1, with 9 bases aligning to TRBD1. Germline loops: CDR1 SQVTM, CDR2 ANQGSEA. CDR3 length: 16 amino acids. V was clipped by 4 bases and J by 1 base; unmatched bases: 10. CDR3 DNA: TGCAGCGTTGCGGGTGACAGGGGGATGGCGAACACTGAAGCTTTCTTT. This gives the protein CSVAGDRGMANTEAFF.

In this sample, this clonotype turned up a few times. V gene TRBV10-3 combines with J gene TRBJ1-6; 9 bases align to TRBD1. The trim removed 4 bases at V and 10 bases at J, leaving 8 bases unmatched. Germline CDR1 ENHRY, CDR2 SYGVKD. The CDR3 consists of 15 residues. The CDR3 reads CAISAGQGLRSPLHF. The CDR3 DNA is TGTGCCATCAGTGCGGGACAGGGCCTAAGGTCACCCCTCCACTTT.

This clonotype was seen more than once but under ten times. V usage is TRBV7-9 and J usage is TRBJ2-2; the D is unclear. With 10 bases removed from V and 0 bases from J, the gap between germline ends came to 12 bases. The CDR3 sequence is 14 residues long. Germline V gene data show CDR1 as SEHNR and CDR2 as FQNEAQ (reference sequence). CDR3 region: CANRLPTNTGELFF. The CDR3 DNA is TGTGCCAATCGTCTGCCAACGAACACCGGGGAGCTGTTTTTT.

V is TRBV2 and J is TRBJ2-1; D is undetermined. The germline V and J ends were trimmed by 2 bases and 5 bases, with 10 bases remaining between them. Germline V lookup: CDR1 SNHLY, CDR2 FYNNEI. CDR3 size: 14 residues. This CDR3 is CASSEKVRDNEQFF. CDR3 DNA sequence: TGTGCCAGCAGTGAAAAGGTTAGGGACAATGAGCAGTTCTTC.

In its sample, this clonotype was seen a few times. The chain couples TRBV20-1 to TRBJ1-1; TRBD1 might be the D (6 bases). V shed 6 bases and J shed 1 base, with 15 bases lying between them. Germline assignment: CDR1 DFQATT and CDR2 SNEGSKA (reference sequence). The CDR3 sequence is 14 residues long. The CDR3 loop reads CSAAPGHWNTEAFF. For the CDR3, the DNA is TGCAGTGCCGCACCGGGACACTGGAACACTGAAGCTTTCTTT.

The sample holds a few counts of this clonotype. The chain combines TRBV2 with TRBJ2-1; D is possibly TRBD1 (5 bases). V shed 6 bases and J shed 13 bases, with 19 bases lying between them. The CDR3 runs to 13 residues. CDR1 SNHLY and CDR2 FYNNEI come from the germline V gene. This CDR3 reads CASSADQGILQFF. The DNA for the CDR3 is TGTGCCAGCAGCGCAGATCAGGGAATTCTTCAGTTCTTC.